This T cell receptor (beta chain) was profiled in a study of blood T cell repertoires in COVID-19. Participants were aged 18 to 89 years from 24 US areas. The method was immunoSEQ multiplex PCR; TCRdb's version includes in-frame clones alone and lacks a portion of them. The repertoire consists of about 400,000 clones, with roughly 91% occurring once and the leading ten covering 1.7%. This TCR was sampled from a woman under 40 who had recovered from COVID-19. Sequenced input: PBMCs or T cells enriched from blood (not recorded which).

CDR3 loop: CASSEGHFNYGYTF. The CDR3 DNA reads TGTGCCAGCAGTGAGGGACATTTTAACTATGGCTACACCTTC. The rearrangement joins TRBV2 to TRBJ1-2; D is perhaps TRBD1 (6 bases). CDR1 and CDR2 from the germline V gene are SNHLY and FYNNEI. CDR3 length: 14 residues. Trimming removed 3 bases at V and 1 base at J, with 9 bases between.